This is a list of T cell receptor beta chains from one sample in a study of T cell responses to AZD1222 COVID-19 vaccine. Sequencing was performed with immunoSEQ multiplex PCR; in TCRdb, only in-frame clones are kept and a portion is missing. This table has 65,000 to 95,000 clones, more than 75% appearing once. This sample comprised peripheral blood, obtained on day 0 of AZD1222 vaccination. The receptors shown here come from an adult in good health. Both conserved end residues are part of each CDR3. D genes are given only for firm matches. Some rows mark clone size as missing; the rest say once, few, many or name a class of expanded clone.

clone_size	v_call	d_call	cdr3_length	j_call	cdr3_nt	cdr3_aa
NA	TRBV2	NA	14	TRBJ2-1	TGTGCCAGCAGGGCCGGGACTGCGAATAATGAGCAGTTCTTC	CASRAGTANNEQFF
NA	TRBV6-5	TRBD2	14	TRBJ2-7	TGTGCCAGCAGCCACGGGACTAGTCGCTACGAGCAGTACTTC	CASSHGTSRYEQYF
NA	TRBV10-3	TRBD1	15	TRBJ2-7	TGTGCCATCAGCACTCCGGACAGGTGGTCGGGCGAGCAGTACTTC	CAISTPDRWSGEQYF
NA	TRBV6-5	TRBD1	14	TRBJ1-5	TGTGCCAGCAATTCGGGACAGGGGAATCAGCCCCAGCATTTT	CASNSGQGNQPQHF
NA	TRBV7-4	NA	13	TRBJ1-6	TGTGCCAGCAGCTTTGCGGGTTACTCACCCCTCCACTTT	CASSFAGYSPLHF
NA	TRBV28	NA	16	TRBJ1-5	TGTGCCAGCAGTTTGGGGCAGCTCTATAGCAATCAGCCCCAGCATTTT	CASSLGQLYSNQPQHF
NA	TRBV7-9	TRBD1	15	TRBJ1-6	TGTGCCAGCAGCTTGGCCGGGACAGGGACTTCACCCCTCCACTTT	CASSLAGTGTSPLHF
NA	TRBV6-5	TRBD1	15	TRBJ2-7	TGTGCCAGCAGACTGACAGGGCCTAAGTCCTACGAGCAGTACTTC	CASRLTGPKSYEQYF
few	TRBV18	NA	11	TRBJ2-1	TGTGCCAGCTCACGCGCGAATGAGCAGTTCTTC	CASSRANEQFF
NA	TRBV29-1	NA	12	TRBJ2-7	TGCAGCGTACGCCAGGGGTCCTACGAGCAGTACTTC	CSVRQGSYEQYF
few	TRBV5-4	TRBD2	14	TRBJ2-7	TGTGCCAGGGTGACTAGCGGATACTCCTACGAGCAGTACTTC	CARVTSGYSYEQYF
once	TRBV2	NA	13	TRBJ1-1	TGTGCCAGCAGTGAAGACAGAGACACTGAAGCTTTCTTT	CASSEDRDTEAFF
NA	TRBV3-1/TRBV3-2	NA	13	TRBJ1-2	TGTGCCAGCAGCCAAGAGACAGCCTATGGCTACACCTTC	CASSQETAYGYTF
once	TRBV7-8	NA	12	TRBJ2-1	TGTGCCAGCAGCTTAGATTGGAATGAGCAGTTCTTC	CASSLDWNEQFF
NA	TRBV4-1	NA	17	TRBJ1-2	TGCGCCAGCAGCCAAGTGAACCCCGGGACCACGGTAGATGGCTACACCTTC	CASSQVNPGTTVDGYTF
NA	TRBV6-5	NA	14	TRBJ2-7	TGTGCCAGCAGGCAGGGACCTGATGCCTACGAGCAGTACTTC	CASRQGPDAYEQYF
NA	TRBV6-5	NA	14	TRBJ1-2	TGTGCCAGCAGTTACTCGGATCTCGGAGAGAGGTACACCTTC	CASSYSDLGERYTF
NA	TRBV30	TRBD1	14	TRBJ2-7	TGTGCCTGGTACCCGGGACAGGGGGCCGACGAGCAGTACTTC	CAWYPGQGADEQYF
NA	TRBV25-1	NA	11	TRBJ1-1	TGTGCCAGCAGTGTAGGAGATGAAGCTTTCTTT	CASSVGDEAFF
NA	TRBV6-5	TRBD2	15	TRBJ2-5	TGTGCCAGTTTACTAGCGGGAGGGTTTTGGGAGACCCAGTACTTC	CASLLAGGFWETQYF
NA	TRBV7-8	NA	11	TRBJ2-7	TGTGCCAGCAGCTTAACCTACGAGCAGTACTTC	CASSLTYEQYF
NA	TRBV9	NA	17	TRBJ2-1	TGTGCCAGCAGCGCAGCGGTGGGGAGAAACTCCTACAATGAGCAGTTCTTC	CASSAAVGRNSYNEQFF
NA	TRBV5-4	NA	13	TRBJ1-5	TGTGCCAGCAGCTCCGGGAGGGGACAGCCCCAGCATTTT	CASSSGRGQPQHF
once	TRBV28	TRBD1	16	TRBJ2-3	TGTGCCAGCAGAAGACAGGGGTCTGATTTCACAGATACGCAGTATTTT	CASRRQGSDFTDTQYF
NA	TRBV28	TRBD1	14	TRBJ1-1	TGTGCCAGCAGCGGACAGGGGGGAGGAACTGAAGCTTTCTTT	CASSGQGGGTEAFF
NA	TRBV19	TRBD1	14	TRBJ1-1	TGTGCCAGTATGCGGACAGGGAAGAACACTGAAGCTTTCTTT	CASMRTGKNTEAFF
NA	TRBV30	NA	16	TRBJ1-3	TGTGCCTGGAGTATCGGGGGGGTGAGGTCTGGAAACACCATATATTTT	CAWSIGGVRSGNTIYF
few	TRBV23-1	NA	20	TRBJ2-2	TGCGCCAGCAGTCAACCAATGTTCCCCGGCGGGGTAGTGAACACCGGGGAGCTGTTTTTT	CASSQPMFPGGVVNTGELFF
NA	TRBV28	NA	21	TRBJ2-6	TGTGCCAGCAGACCTGAGCCGGGACGTACCCCTTCTGGCTCTGGGGCCAACGTCCTGACTTTC	CASRPEPGRTPSGSGANVLTF
NA	TRBV3-1/TRBV3-2	NA	12	TRBJ2-2	TGTGCCAGCAGCCTCGAGTCCGGGGAGCTGTTTTTT	CASSLESGELFF
NA	TRBV2	NA	14	TRBJ1-2	TGTGCCAGCAGGCAGGGAGTGGGCGTCTATGGCTACACCTTC	CASRQGVGVYGYTF
NA	TRBV2	NA	15	TRBJ1-2	TGTGCCAGCAGTATAACGGCAGGGACTAACTATGGCTACACCTTC	CASSITAGTNYGYTF